The text below deals with one TCR beta chain. The antigen remains undetermined. This entry comes from a study of cytomegalovirus exposure and HLA in healthy donors. Broader study findings: Cytomegalovirus status was reportedly diagnosed by the classifier with high sensitivity and specificity. Immune exposure information comprised only CMV serostatus.

The PCR contained 60 Vbeta and 13 Jbeta primers. Sequencing was performed with immunoSEQ multiplex PCR; in TCRdb, only in-frame clones are kept and a portion is missing. The table records 150,000 to 170,000 clones, 74% of them present only once. The sequencing sample was made of PBMCs. This TCR derives from a man aged 30-40 years in good health and CMV-seronegative.

CDR3 DNA sequence: TGTGCCAGCAGCGTCTATTTGGGGCTTAATGAAAAACTGTTTTTT. Its translation: CASSVYLGLNEKLFF. The chain recombines TRBV5-8 with TRBJ1-4, with TRBD1 as a possible D gene (5 bases). CDR3 length: 15 residues. CDR1 and CDR2 (germline): SGHTS, YDEGEE. Trimming removed 4 bases from V and 4 bases from J, with 14 bases in between. The whole variable domain, filled in from reference TRBV5-8 and TRBJ1-4, reads EAGVTQSPTHLIKTRGQQATLRCSPISGHTSVYWYQQALGLGLQFLLWYDEGEERNRGNFPPRFSGRQFPNYSSELNVNALELEDSALYLCASSVYLGLNEKLFFGSGTQLSVL.